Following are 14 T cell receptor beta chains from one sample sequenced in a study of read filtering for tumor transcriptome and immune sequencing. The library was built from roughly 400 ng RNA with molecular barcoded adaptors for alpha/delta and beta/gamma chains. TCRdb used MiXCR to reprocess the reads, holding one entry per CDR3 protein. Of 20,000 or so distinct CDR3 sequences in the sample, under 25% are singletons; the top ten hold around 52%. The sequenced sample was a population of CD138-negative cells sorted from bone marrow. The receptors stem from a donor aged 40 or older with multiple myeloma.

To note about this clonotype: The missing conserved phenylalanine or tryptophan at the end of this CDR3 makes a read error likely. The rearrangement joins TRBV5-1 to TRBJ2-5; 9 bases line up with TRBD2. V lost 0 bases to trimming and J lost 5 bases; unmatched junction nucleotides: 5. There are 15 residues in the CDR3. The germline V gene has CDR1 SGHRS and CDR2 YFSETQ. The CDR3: CASSLGAGGSETQYL. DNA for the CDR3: TGCGCCAGCAGCTTGGGAGCGGGGGGTTCGGAGACCCAGTACCTC.

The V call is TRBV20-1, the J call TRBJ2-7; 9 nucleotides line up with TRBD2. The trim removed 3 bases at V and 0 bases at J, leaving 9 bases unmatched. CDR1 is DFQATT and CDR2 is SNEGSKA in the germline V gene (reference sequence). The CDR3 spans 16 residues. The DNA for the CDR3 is TGCAGTGCTAGTGGCGCTAGCGGGGCATTCTCCTACGAGCAGTACTTC. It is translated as CSASGASGAFSYEQYF.

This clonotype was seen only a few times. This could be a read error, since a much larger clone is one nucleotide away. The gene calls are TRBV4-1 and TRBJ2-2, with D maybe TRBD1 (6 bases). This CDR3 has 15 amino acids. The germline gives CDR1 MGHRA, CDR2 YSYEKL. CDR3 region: CASSLPDRNTGELSF. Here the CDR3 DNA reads TGCGCCAGCAGCCTCCCGGACAGAAACACCGGGGAGCTGTCTTTT.

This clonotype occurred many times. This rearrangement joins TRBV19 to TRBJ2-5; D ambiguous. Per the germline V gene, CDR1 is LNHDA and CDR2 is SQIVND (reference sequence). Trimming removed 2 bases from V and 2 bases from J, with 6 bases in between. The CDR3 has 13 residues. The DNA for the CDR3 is TGTGCCAGTAGTATAATGAGTCAAGAGACCCAGTACTTC. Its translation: CASSIMSQETQYF.

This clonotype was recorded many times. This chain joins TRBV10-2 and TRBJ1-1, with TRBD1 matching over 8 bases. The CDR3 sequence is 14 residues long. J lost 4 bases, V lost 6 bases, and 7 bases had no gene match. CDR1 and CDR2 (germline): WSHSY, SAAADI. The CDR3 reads CASRDRGLGTEAFF. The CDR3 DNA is TGCGCCAGCAGAGACAGGGGATTGGGCACTGAAGCTTTCTTT.

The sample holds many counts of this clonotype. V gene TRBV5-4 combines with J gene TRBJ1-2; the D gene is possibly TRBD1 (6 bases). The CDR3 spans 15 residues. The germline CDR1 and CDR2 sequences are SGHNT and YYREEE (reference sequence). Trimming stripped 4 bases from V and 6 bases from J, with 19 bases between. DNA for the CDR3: TGTGCCAGCAGCGCTATGAGGACAGAGAATGATGGCTACACCTTC. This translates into CASSAMRTENDGYTF.

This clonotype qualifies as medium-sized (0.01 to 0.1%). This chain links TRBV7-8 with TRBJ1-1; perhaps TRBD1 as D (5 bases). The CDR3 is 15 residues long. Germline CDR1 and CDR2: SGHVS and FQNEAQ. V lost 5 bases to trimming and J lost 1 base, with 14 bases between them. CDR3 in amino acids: CASSIQARENTEAFF. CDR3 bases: TGTGCCAGCAGCATACAGGCAAGGGAGAACACTGAAGCTTTCTTT.

DNA for the CDR3: TGTGCCAGCAGCGTAGACGGACGGAACACCGGGGAGCTGTTTTTT. It translates to CASSVDGRNTGELFF. The chain couples TRBV9 to TRBJ2-2; unclear D gene. Germline CDR1 reads SGDLS; CDR2 reads YYNGEE. The ends were cut back, 0 bases at V and 1 base at J, with 7 bases in the middle. The CDR3 is 15 residues long.

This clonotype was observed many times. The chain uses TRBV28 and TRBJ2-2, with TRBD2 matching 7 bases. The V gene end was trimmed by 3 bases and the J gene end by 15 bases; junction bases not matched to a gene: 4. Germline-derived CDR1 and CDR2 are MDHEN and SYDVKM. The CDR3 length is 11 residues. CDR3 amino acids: CASSLNRGVFF. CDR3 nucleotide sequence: TGTGCCAGCAGTTTGAATCGGGGGGTGTTTTTT.

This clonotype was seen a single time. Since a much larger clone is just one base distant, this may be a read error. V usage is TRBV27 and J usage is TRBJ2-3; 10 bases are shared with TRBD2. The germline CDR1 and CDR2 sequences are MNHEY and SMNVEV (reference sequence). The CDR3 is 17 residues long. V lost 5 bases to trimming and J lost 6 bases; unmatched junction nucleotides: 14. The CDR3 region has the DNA TGTGCCAGCAGTCCTCTATCGGCTAGCGGGGGATATGATACGCAGTATTTT. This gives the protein CASSPLSASGGYDTQYF.

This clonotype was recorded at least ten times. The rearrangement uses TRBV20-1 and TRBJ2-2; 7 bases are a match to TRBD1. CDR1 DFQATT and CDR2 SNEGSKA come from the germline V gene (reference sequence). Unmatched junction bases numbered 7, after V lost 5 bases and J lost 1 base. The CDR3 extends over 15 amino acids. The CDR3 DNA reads TGCAGTGCTCTAACCCGGACAGGGAACACCGGGGAGCTGTTTTTT. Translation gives CSALTRTGNTGELFF.

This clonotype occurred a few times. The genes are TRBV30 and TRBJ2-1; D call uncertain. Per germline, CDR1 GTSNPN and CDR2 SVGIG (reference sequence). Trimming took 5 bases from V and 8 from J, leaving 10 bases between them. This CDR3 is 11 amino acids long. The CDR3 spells CAWGHFDEQFF. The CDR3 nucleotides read TGTGCCTGGGGGCATTTCGATGAGCAGTTCTTC.

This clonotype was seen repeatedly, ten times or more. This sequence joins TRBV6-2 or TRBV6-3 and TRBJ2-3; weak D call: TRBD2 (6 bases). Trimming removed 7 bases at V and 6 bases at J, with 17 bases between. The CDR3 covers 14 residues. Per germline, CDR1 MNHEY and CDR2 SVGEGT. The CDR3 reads CASTREDFRDTQYF. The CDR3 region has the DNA TGTGCCAGCACCAGGGAGGACTTTCGGGATACGCAGTATTTT.

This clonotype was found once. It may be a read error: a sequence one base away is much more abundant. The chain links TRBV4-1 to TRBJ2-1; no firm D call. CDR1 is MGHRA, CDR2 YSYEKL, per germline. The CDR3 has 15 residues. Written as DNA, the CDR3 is TGCGCCTGCAGCCAAGACAAGCCTTGGGCCCATGAGCAGTTCTTC. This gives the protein CACSQDKPWAHEQFF.